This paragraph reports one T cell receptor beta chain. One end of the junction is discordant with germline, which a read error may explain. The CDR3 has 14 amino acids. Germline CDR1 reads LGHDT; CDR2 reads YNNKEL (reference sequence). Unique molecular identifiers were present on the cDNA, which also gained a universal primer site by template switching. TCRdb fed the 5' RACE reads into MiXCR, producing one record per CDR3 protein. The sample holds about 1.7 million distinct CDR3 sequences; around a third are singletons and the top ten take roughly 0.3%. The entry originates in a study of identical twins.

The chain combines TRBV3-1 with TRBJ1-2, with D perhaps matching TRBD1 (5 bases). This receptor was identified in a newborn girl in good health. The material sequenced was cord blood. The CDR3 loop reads CARSQDWGEGGYTF. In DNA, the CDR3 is TGTGCCAGAAGCCAAGACTGGGGGGAAGGCGGCTACACCTTC.